The 28 T cell receptor beta chains below were found in one sample sequenced in a study of OX40 agonist ivuxolimab in advanced cancers. Profiled with immunoSEQ multiplex PCR; TCRdb holds only in-frame clones, not every one. The sample includes approximately 58,000 clones, 79% of them seen just once. Source: CD4+ or CD8+ T cells sorted from blood, taken in a trial of the OX40 agonist ivuxolimab. All receptors come from an adult with an advanced solid tumor such as melanoma, head and neck, liver or kidney cancer.

A few counts support this clone. The chain uses TRBV11-2 and TRBJ1-4, with D perhaps matching TRBD1 (6 bases). V lost 5 bases and J lost 8, with 12 bases in between. The CDR3 consists of 13 residues. Germline V lookup: CDR1 SGHAT, CDR2 FQNNGV. In nucleotides, the CDR3 is TGTGCCAGCAGCACAGGGTCTCGGGAAAAACTGTTTTTT. It codes for CASSTGSREKLFF.

This clone has just one count. The V gene is TRBV6-6, the J gene TRBJ2-4, with D tentatively TRBD1 (6 bases). V lost 3 bases and J lost 0, with 9 bases in between. The germline gives CDR1 MNHNY, CDR2 SVGAGI (reference sequence). The CDR3 covers 15 residues. The CDR3 loop is CASSYTGLAKNIQYF. Here the CDR3 DNA reads TGTGCCAGCAGTTATACAGGGCTAGCCAAAAACATTCAGTACTTC.

The V call is TRBV29-1, the J call TRBJ2-1; no clear D gene. V was trimmed by 7 bases and J by 5 bases, leaving 6 bases between them. In germline, CDR1 is SQVTM, CDR2 ANQGSEA. This CDR3 region has 10 residues. CDR3 DNA: TGCAGCGGTCAAAACAATGAGCAGTTCTTC. This sequence encodes CSGQNNEQFF.

Worth noting for this clone: This sample includes further DNA sequences coding for the same CDR3. The V call is TRBV5-1, the J call TRBJ2-7; TRBD1 agrees at 9 bases. The germline V gene has CDR1 SGHRS and CDR2 YFSETQ. The CDR3 covers 14 residues. After removal of 2 bases from V and 4 bases from J, the junction contained 4 bases not matched to a gene. DNA for the CDR3: TGCGCCAGCAGCTTAGAGACAGGGGGATACGAGCAGTACTTC. This translates into CASSLETGGYEQYF.

The chain uses TRBV28 and TRBJ1-2, with 8 bases fitting TRBD1. Losses at the gene ends were 4 bases for V and 6 bases for J; bases not matched to a gene: 1. The CDR3 is 12 residues long. The germline V gene encodes CDR1 MDHEN and CDR2 SYDVKM. The CDR3 protein is CASSWTGNGYTF. In DNA form, the CDR3 reads TGTGCCAGCAGTTGGACAGGGAATGGCTACACCTTC.

This clone was detected only once. This chain uses TRBV29-1 with TRBJ2-3; a weak D match, TRBD1 (6 bases). The CDR3 contains 14 residues. Germline lookup yields CDR1 SQVTM and CDR2 ANQGSEA. Trimming left V 7 bases short and J 2 bases short, with 16 bases between. The CDR3 spells CSATPRGVTDTQYF. CDR3 nucleotide sequence: TGCAGCGCCACGCCCAGGGGCGTCACAGATACGCAGTATTTT.

V and J are TRBV5-1 and TRBJ2-6; D might be TRBD1 (6 bases). The CDR3 loop spans 18 amino acids. Germline CDR1 SGHRS, CDR2 YFSETQ. V gave up 1 base and J gave up 0 bases, with 14 bases separating them. In DNA form, the CDR3 reads TGCGCCAGCAGCTTGTGGGACACCGGCAGCTCTGGGGCCAACGTCCTGACTTTC. Translating it yields CASSLWDTGSSGANVLTF.

The chain carries TRBV27 and TRBJ2-3; D is unclear. Between the trimmed V and J ends, which lost 3 bases and 3 bases, there was a span of 16 bases. The CDR3 has 16 amino acids. The germline gives CDR1 MNHEY, CDR2 SMNVEV (reference sequence). CDR3 sequence (DNA): TGTGCCAGCAGTTTTTTCCGGCCGGAAAGAACAGATACGCAGTATTTT. It translates to CASSFFRPERTDTQYF.

The genes are TRBV7-2 and TRBJ2-1; perhaps TRBD2 as D (5 bases). Germline assignment: CDR1 SGHTA and CDR2 FQGNSA. V shed 1 base and J shed 2 bases, with 9 bases lying between them. This CDR3 spans 15 amino acids. The CDR3 protein is CASSLVFGAYNEQFF. CDR3 nucleotide sequence: TGTGCCAGCAGCTTAGTGTTCGGGGCCTACAATGAGCAGTTCTTC.

This chain connects TRBV6-1 to TRBJ1-5; 7 bases line up with TRBD1. The CDR3 length is 15 residues. Germline CDR1 and CDR2: MNHNS and SASEGT. V gave up 8 bases and J gave up 6 bases; unmatched junction bases: 13. CDR3 residues: CASQPEARGVQPQHF. CDR3 nucleotides: TGTGCCAGCCAGCCCGAGGCCAGGGGGGTTCAGCCCCAGCATTTT.

This clone has only a few counts. The rearrangement uses TRBV18 and TRBJ2-3, with TRBD2 identical over 9 bases. The CDR3 runs to 14 residues. CDR1 and CDR2 (germline): KGHSH, LQKENI. J lost 6 bases, V lost 4 bases, and 5 bases had no gene match. The CDR3 region has the DNA TGTGCCAGCTCACTCGGGACTAGCCGGGATACGCAGTATTTT. Translation: CASSLGTSRDTQYF.

CDR3 nucleotide sequence: TGTGCCAGCAGCGGAGGGGGACGTCTTCCCAACTATGGCTACACCTTC. Its protein product is CASSGGGRLPNYGYTF. The rearrangement links TRBV7-9 to TRBJ1-2; D is possibly TRBD1 (6 bases). This CDR3 spans 16 amino acids. The V gene's germline CDR1 is SEHNR and CDR2 FQNEAQ (reference sequence). With 5 bases removed from V and 2 bases from J, the gap between germline ends came to 18 bases. Supplemented by reference TRBV7-9 and TRBJ1-2, the full variable domain reads DTGVSQNPRHKITKRGQNVTFRCDPISEHNRLYWYRQTLGQGPEFLTYFQNEAQLEKSRLLSDRFSAERPKGSFSTLEIQRTEQGDSAMYLCASSGGGRLPNYGYTFGSGTRLTVV.

This chain uses TRBV7-9 with TRBJ2-2; D is unclear. V was cut by 1 base and J by 4 bases, with 16 bases left in between. Germline CDR1 is SEHNR and CDR2 is FQNEAQ (reference sequence). The CDR3 is 17 amino acids. In DNA, the CDR3 is TGTGCCAGCAGCTTAGTACTTTTGGGGAAAAGCACCGGGGAGCTGTTTTTT. It encodes CASSLVLLGKSTGELFF.

This clone is a singleton in its sample. The chain employs TRBV10-1 and TRBJ2-7, with TRBD1 identical over 8 bases. Trimming removed 3 bases from V and 6 bases from J; junction bases left unmatched: 7. Per germline, CDR1 WNHNN and CDR2 SYGVQD (reference sequence). There are 14 residues in the CDR3. The CDR3 reads CASSESRGRGEQYF. DNA of the CDR3: TGCGCCAGCAGTGAAAGCAGGGGGCGCGGCGAGCAGTACTTC.

This clone showed up just a few times. The rearrangement joins TRBV29-1 to TRBJ1-5; D not certain. There are 13 residues in the CDR3. CDR1 is SQVTM and CDR2 is ANQGSEA in the germline V gene. V shed 4 bases and J shed 5 bases, with 12 bases lying between them. DNA of the CDR3: TGCAGCGTTGCAACGGGAGGTGATCAGCCCCAGCATTTT. Translation: CSVATGGDQPQHF.

The gene calls are TRBV6-5 and TRBJ1-1; maybe TRBD1 (6 bases). The V gene lost 10 bases and the J gene lost 6 bases, with 12 bases spanning the gap. The CDR3 has 11 amino acids. CDR1 and CDR2 (germline): MNHEY, SVGAGI. The CDR3 loop is CATRYRAEAFF. CDR3 bases: TGTGCCACCCGATACAGGGCTGAAGCTTTCTTT.

This clone came up many times. The chain carries TRBV11-3 and TRBJ2-1, with D perhaps TRBD1 (6 bases). The CDR3 consists of 15 residues. Per the germline V gene, CDR1 is SGHNT and CDR2 is YENEEA. Between the trimmed V and J ends, which lost 4 bases and 4 bases, there was a span of 14 bases. CDR3 sequence: CASSSLRDTYNEQFF. CDR3 bases: TGTGCCAGCAGCTCTTTACGGGACACTTACAATGAGCAGTTCTTC.

Only a few counts were recorded for this clone. V is TRBV4-1 and J is TRBJ1-1; the D gene is possibly TRBD1 (5 bases). Trimming took off 2 bases at V and 13 bases at J, with 11 bases between the two ends. The CDR3 extends over 11 amino acids. Germline CDR1 MGHRA, CDR2 YSYEKL. CDR3 in DNA: TGCGCCAGCAGCCAAAATAACAGGTTTTTCTTT. It yields the protein CASSQNNRFFF.

The rearrangement joins TRBV5-1 to TRBJ2-3, with D possibly TRBD1 on 6 matching bases. Trimming removed 2 bases at V and 6 bases at J, with 13 bases between. Per the germline V gene, CDR1 is SGHRS and CDR2 is YFSETQ. The CDR3 is 14 residues long. DNA of the CDR3: TGCGCCAGCAGCTTAGGACAGTTTTGGGATACGCAGTATTTT. It encodes CASSLGQFWDTQYF.

This clone was detected a few times. Here the CDR3 reads CASKKSTGITYEQYF. The CDR3 DNA is TGTGCCAGCAAGAAATCGACAGGGATCACCTACGAGCAGTACTTC. The rearrangement links TRBV19 to TRBJ2-7; 7 bases match TRBD1. The germline V gene has CDR1 LNHDA and CDR2 SQIVND (reference sequence). V lost 9 bases and J lost 2; bases outside the gene matches: 13. The CDR3 runs 15 residues. The full variable domain, rest sourced from reference TRBV19 and TRBJ2-7, is DGGITQSPKYLFRKEGQNVTLSCEQNLNHDAMYWYRQDPGQGLRLIYYSQIVNDFQKGDIAEGYSVSREKKESFPLTVTSAQKNPTAFYLCASKKSTGITYEQYFGPGTRLTVT.

This rearrangement joins TRBV28 to TRBJ2-1; maybe TRBD2 (5 bases). The CDR3 has 13 amino acids. Trimming took off 5 bases at V and 5 bases at J, with 10 bases between the two ends. The germline V gene has CDR1 MDHEN and CDR2 SYDVKM. CDR3 coding DNA: TGTGCCAGCAGTAGGATCGGGGACAATGAGCAGTTCTTC. It yields the protein CASSRIGDNEQFF.

This chain uses TRBV7-8 with TRBJ1-6; D gene ambiguous. V was cut by 1 base and J by 8 bases, with 0 bases left in between. Germline V CDR1 and CDR2: SGHVS, FQNEAQ. The CDR3 is 11 amino acids. The CDR3 sequence is CASSLDSPLHF. Here the CDR3 DNA reads TGTGCCAGCAGCTTAGATTCACCCCTCCACTTT.

This chain uses TRBV5-1 with TRBJ2-1; unclear D gene. Trimming removed 4 bases at V and 3 bases at J, with 17 bases between. Germline values: CDR1 SGHRS, CDR2 YFSETQ. The CDR3 spans 16 residues. In nucleotides, the CDR3 is TGCGCCAGCAGCCGTGACATTAGGATCGTCTACAATGAGCAGTTCTTC. This sequence encodes CASSRDIRIVYNEQFF.

This clone occurred a few times. The chain has TRBV4-1 and TRBJ2-7; 8 bases align to TRBD2. The germline CDR1 and CDR2 sequences are MGHRA and YSYEKL. J was trimmed by 2 bases and V by 2 bases; bases with no gene match: 8. The CDR3 sequence is 16 residues long. The CDR3 sequence is CASSQPSGRSPYEQYF. CDR3 in DNA: TGCGCCAGCAGCCAACCGAGCGGGAGATCTCCCTACGAGCAGTACTTC.

The chain is built from TRBV5-1 and TRBJ2-3, with D unclear. Germline lookup yields CDR1 SGHRS and CDR2 YFSETQ. The V end lost 1 base, the J end lost 1 base, and 7 bases lay between the germline ends. The CDR3 is made up of 14 amino acids. The CDR3 DNA follows: TGCGCCAGCAGCTTGCAACCTGGCACAGATACGCAGTATTTT. This translates into CASSLQPGTDTQYF.

The V call is TRBV7-3, the J call TRBJ2-5, with D perhaps matching TRBD2 (6 bases). CDR1 is SGHTA and CDR2 is FQGTGA in the germline V gene. The CDR3 runs 17 residues. V lost 1 base and J 1 base, leaving 16 bases between the germline ends. The CDR3 protein is CASSLRASEYSQETQYF. Written as DNA, the CDR3 is TGTGCCAGCAGCTTAAGGGCTAGCGAATACTCCCAAGAGACCCAGTACTTC.

The V gene is TRBV19, the J gene TRBJ1-5, with D perhaps matching TRBD1 (6 bases). The V gene lost 4 bases and the J gene lost 4 bases, with 8 bases spanning the gap. There are 13 residues in the CDR3. Germline V gives CDR1 LNHDA, CDR2 SQIVND (reference sequence). CDR3 residues: CASSNGQNQPQHF. The CDR3 DNA reads as TGTGCCAGTAGTAACGGACAGAATCAGCCCCAGCATTTT.

The V gene is TRBV6-5, the J gene TRBJ1-2, with a possible D match to TRBD1 (5 bases). The V end was cut by 3 bases, the J end by 4 bases, with 18 bases between. CDR3 size: 16 residues. From germline, CDR1 is MNHEY and CDR2 SVGAGI. The DNA for the CDR3 is TGTGCCAGCAGTTATGTAGGCGGGCAGGGACGCTATGGCTACACCTTC. It codes for CASSYVGGQGRYGYTF.